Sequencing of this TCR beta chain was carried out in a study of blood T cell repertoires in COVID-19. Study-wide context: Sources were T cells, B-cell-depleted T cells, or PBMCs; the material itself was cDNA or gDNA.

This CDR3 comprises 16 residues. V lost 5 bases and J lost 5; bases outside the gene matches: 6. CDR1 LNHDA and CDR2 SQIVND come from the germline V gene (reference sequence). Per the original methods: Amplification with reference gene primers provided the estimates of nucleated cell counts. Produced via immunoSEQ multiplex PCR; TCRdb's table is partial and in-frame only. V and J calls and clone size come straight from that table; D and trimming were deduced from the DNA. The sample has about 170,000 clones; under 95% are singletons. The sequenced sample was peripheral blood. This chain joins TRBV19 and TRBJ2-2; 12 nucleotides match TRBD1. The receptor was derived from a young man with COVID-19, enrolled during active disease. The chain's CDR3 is CASSPGTGGGTGELFF. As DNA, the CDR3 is TGTGCCAGTAGTCCCGGGACAGGGGGCGGGACCGGGGAGCTGTTTTTT. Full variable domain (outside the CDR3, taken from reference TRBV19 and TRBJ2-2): DGGITQSPKYLFRKEGQNVTLSCEQNLNHDAMYWYRQDPGQGLRLIYYSQIVNDFQKGDIAEGYSVSREKKESFPLTVTSAQKNPTAFYLCASSPGTGGGTGELFFGEGSRLTVL.